Below are 24 T cell receptor beta chains sequenced from a single sample in a study of blood T cell repertoires in COVID-19. The protocol was immunoSEQ multiplex PCR, while the TCRdb copy is restricted to in-frame clones and leaves out a portion. The sample lists 140,000 or so clones; around four fifths were seen once. The sequenced sample consisted of PBMCs or T cells enriched from blood (not recorded which). All receptors derive from a woman in her thirties or forties who had recovered from COVID-19.

In DNA, the CDR3 is TGTGCCAGCAGTGCCACGACAGCCCACCAAGAGACCCAGTACTTC. Translating it yields CASSATTAHQETQYF. The rearrangement links TRBV9 to TRBJ2-5; maybe TRBD1 (5 bases). The V end lost 5 bases, the J end lost 0 bases, and 14 bases lay between the germline ends. This CDR3 is built from 15 residues. Per germline, CDR1 SGDLS and CDR2 YYNGEE.

The chain uses TRBV6-5 and TRBJ1-2; tentatively, D is TRBD1 (6 bases). The CDR3 spans 13 residues. Trimming took 10 bases from V and 3 from J, leaving 15 bases between them. Germline values: CDR1 MNHEY, CDR2 SVGAGI. This CDR3 reads CATFNRADYGYTF. The CDR3 nucleotides are TGTGCCACCTTTAACAGGGCTGACTATGGCTACACCTTC.

The chain carries TRBV6-5 and TRBJ2-2; D is possibly TRBD2 (5 bases). The CDR3 has 14 residues. Germline loops: CDR1 MNHEY, CDR2 SVGAGI. Trimming pared 5 bases from V and 9 bases from J, leaving 16 bases between. DNA of the CDR3: TGTGCCAGCAGTAACGGGATAGCTTCCCGGGAGCTGTTTTTT. Residues: CASSNGIASRELFF.

This clone appeared a few times. This chain's CDR3 is CASSQVDEQYF. The CDR3 bases are TGTGCCAGCAGCCAAGTCGACGAGCAGTACTTC. The genes are TRBV3-1 (or the pseudogene TRBV3-2) and TRBJ2-7; no reliable D call. Germline CDR1 reads LGHDT; CDR2 reads YNNKEL (reference sequence). V was trimmed by 1 base and J by 5 bases, leaving 3 bases between them. This CDR3 comprises 11 residues.

The CDR3 protein is CASSPQTGAVPSSYNEQFF. CDR3 nucleotide sequence: TGTGCCAGCTCACCACAGACAGGGGCCGTCCCGAGCTCCTACAATGAGCAGTTCTTC. The chain employs TRBV18 and TRBJ2-1, with 8 bases fitting TRBD1. This CDR3 is 19 amino acids long. V dropped 1 base and J dropped 0; count of bases not matched to a gene: 11. Germline CDR1 KGHSH, CDR2 LQKENI. The complete variable domain, with remaining parts taken from reference TRBV18 and TRBJ2-1, reads NAGVMQNPRHLVRRRGQEARLRCSPMKGHSHVYWYRQLPEEGLKFMVYLQKENIIDESGMPKERFSAEFPKEGPSILRIQQVVRGDSAAYFCASSPQTGAVPSSYNEQFFGPGTRLTVL.

This clone was seen more than once but under ten times. This chain joins TRBV18 and TRBJ2-2, with 8 bases fitting TRBD2. Unmatched junction bases numbered 0, after V lost 0 bases and J lost 3 bases. The germline V gene has CDR1 KGHSH and CDR2 LQKENI. CDR3 length: 15 residues. The CDR3 nucleotides are TGTGCCAGCTCACCACCGGGACTAGACACCGGGGAGCTGTTTTTT. Translation gives CASSPPGLDTGELFF.

The rearrangement links TRBV7-2 to TRBJ2-7; 8 bases map to TRBD2. Germline CDR1 and CDR2: SGHTA and FQGNSA. This CDR3 contains 13 residues. J was trimmed by 3 bases and V by 3 bases; bases with no gene match: 1. The CDR3 loop reads CASSLGLDYEQYF. Written as DNA, the CDR3 is TGTGCCAGCAGCTTGGGACTAGACTACGAGCAGTACTTC.

The chain has TRBV12-3 or TRBV12-4 and TRBJ1-5; D may be TRBD1 (6 bases). CDR3 size: 13 residues. Trimming removed 3 bases from V and 7 bases from J, with 10 bases in between. This CDR3 is CASSLGHKQPQHF. In DNA form, the CDR3 reads TGTGCCAGCAGTTTGGGACATAAACAGCCCCAGCATTTT.

A few counts support this clone. Other nucleotide sequences in the sample specify the same CDR3. This chain uses TRBV3-1 (or the pseudogene TRBV3-2) with TRBJ1-5; D not resolved. The CDR3 is made up of 13 amino acids. Trimming cost V 0 bases and J 4 bases, with 4 bases left between them. Looked up from germline, CDR1 is LGHDT and CDR2 is YNNKEL (reference sequence). The CDR3 DNA reads TGTGCCAGCAGCCAAGACTTAAATCAGCCCCAGCATTTT. Its protein is CASSQDLNQPQHF.

The chain couples TRBV27 to TRBJ2-1; possible D gene TRBD1, 5 bases. This CDR3 is built from 16 residues. Looked up from germline, CDR1 is MNHEY and CDR2 is SMNVEV (reference sequence). Trimming took 6 bases from V and 0 from J, leaving 15 bases between them. CDR3 sequence (DNA): TGTGCCAGCAGGAAGACAGCGTTAAGCTCCTACAATGAGCAGTTCTTC. Amino acids: CASRKTALSSYNEQFF.

The V and J genes are TRBV11-2 and TRBJ2-1, with TRBD2 identical over 9 bases. This CDR3 spans 15 amino acids. Trimming removed 5 bases from V and 7 bases from J; junction bases left unmatched: 9. Germline loops: CDR1 SGHAT, CDR2 FQNNGV. CDR3 DNA: TGTGCCAGCAGCCCTAGCGGGGCTCAGGGGAATGAGCAGTTCTTC. It is translated as CASSPSGAQGNEQFF.

The chain has TRBV14 and TRBJ1-6; D is possibly TRBD1 (5 bases). V was trimmed by 0 bases and J by 9 bases, leaving 9 bases between them. This CDR3 region has 14 residues. Germline CDR1 SGHDN, CDR2 FVKESK. CDR3 region: CASSQDTGLSPLHF. The DNA of the CDR3 is TGTGCCAGCAGCCAAGATACAGGTCTTTCACCCCTCCACTTT.

The V call is TRBV2, the J call TRBJ2-3; maybe TRBD2 (5 bases). V was cut by 10 bases and J by 2 bases, with 13 bases left in between. Germline CDR1 reads SNHLY; CDR2 reads FYNNEI. The CDR3 is 13 amino acids. This CDR3 is CAIWPAATDTQYF. For the CDR3, the DNA is TGTGCCATTTGGCCAGCGGCCACAGATACGCAGTATTTT.

This clone was picked up one time. The chain couples TRBV7-9 to TRBJ1-1; D is undetermined. CDR3 length: 12 amino acids. The V end was cut by 3 bases, the J end by 4 bases, with 6 bases between. Germline CDR1 SEHNR, CDR2 FQNEAQ (reference sequence). CDR3 nucleotide sequence: TGTGCCAGCAGCTTTCTGAGCACTGAAGCTTTCTTT. Protein product: CASSFLSTEAFF.

V gene TRBV2 combines with J gene TRBJ1-1; no firm D call. V gave up 3 bases and J gave up 6 bases, with 8 bases separating them. Per germline, CDR1 SNHLY and CDR2 FYNNEI. The CDR3 extends over 12 amino acids. The CDR3 protein is CASSDFQAEAFF. Written as DNA, the CDR3 is TGTGCCAGCAGTGACTTCCAGGCTGAAGCTTTCTTT.

This clone was seen a single time. The chain carries TRBV19 and TRBJ1-2; 7 positions match TRBD1. This CDR3 comprises 15 residues. Germline V lookup: CDR1 LNHDA, CDR2 SQIVND (reference sequence). With 5 bases clipped from V and 4 bases from J, the junction kept 10 bases outside the gene matches. The CDR3 DNA reads TGTGCCAGTAGTCCTACCGGGACAGAAGCCTATGGCTACACCTTC. It codes for CASSPTGTEAYGYTF.

The chain employs TRBV5-5 and TRBJ2-6; the D gene is possibly TRBD1 (5 bases). Germline lookup yields CDR1 SGHKS and CDR2 YYEKEE (reference sequence). V was pared by 4 bases and J by 4 bases, with 15 bases between. The CDR3 is 16 amino acids. The DNA of the CDR3 is TGTGCCAGCAGCATTGGCGTGGGGCTGGGGGCCAACGTCCTGACTTTC. Its translation is CASSIGVGLGANVLTF.

This clone has a single count. The rearrangement uses TRBV5-1 and TRBJ1-6, with 7 bases aligning to TRBD1. The V and J ends lost 4 bases and 11 bases, in that order; junction bases with no gene match: 9. The CDR3 is 14 residues long. Germline CDR1 reads SGHRS; CDR2 reads YFSETQ. CDR3: CASSDRQGGPPLHF. The DNA for the CDR3 is TGCGCCAGCAGCGATCGACAGGGCGGTCCACCCCTCCACTTT.

To note about this clone: An end of the junction does not agree with germline; a read error may underlie this. This chain links TRBV20-1 with TRBJ2-7; D ambiguous. Germline V lookup: CDR1 DFQATT, CDR2 SNEGSKA (reference sequence). The CDR3 length is 11 residues. The CDR3 nucleotides are TGCAGTGCATCAACGACTTACGGGCAGTACTTC. It specifies CSASTTYGQYF.

This sequence joins TRBV5-4 and TRBJ2-1; D gene unclear. V gave up 0 bases and J gave up 0 bases, with 4 bases separating them. Germline CDR1 is SGHNT and CDR2 is YYREEE (reference sequence). This CDR3 has 14 amino acids. In DNA form, the CDR3 reads TGTGCCAGCAGCTTGGGGAGCTCCTACAATGAGCAGTTCTTC. Residues: CASSLGSSYNEQFF.

This chain connects TRBV9 to TRBJ2-1; 12 nucleotides line up with TRBD2. The CDR3 totals 17 residues. Germline values: CDR1 SGDLS, CDR2 YYNGEE. The V segment lost 3 bases and the J segment 0 bases; nucleotides outside the gene matches: 4. The CDR3 loop is CASSGLAGVTSYNEQFF. The CDR3, as DNA: TGTGCCAGCAGCGGACTAGCGGGGGTTACCTCCTACAATGAGCAGTTCTTC.

A few counts support this clone. This chain joins TRBV29-1 and TRBJ2-3; 11 nucleotides agree with TRBD2. The CDR3 runs to 15 residues. Germline trimming cut 4 bases from V and 3 bases from J; bases unmatched to any gene: 6. The V gene's germline CDR1 is SQVTM and CDR2 ANQGSEA. The CDR3 spells CSVVPSGGRTDTQYF. The CDR3 coding sequence is TGCAGCGTTGTACCTAGCGGGGGGCGGACAGATACGCAGTATTTT.

This clone came up a few times. This chain uses TRBV7-6 with TRBJ1-4, with a weak D call TRBD1 (5 bases). CDR1 is SGHVS, CDR2 FNYEAQ, per germline. This CDR3 is built from 17 residues. Between the trimmed V and J ends, which lost 1 base and 3 bases, there was a span of 15 bases. CDR3 in amino acids: CASSLVSGGKANEKLFF. The CDR3 DNA is TGTGCCAGCAGCTTAGTCAGCGGGGGGAAGGCTAATGAAAAACTGTTTTTT.

CDR3 in amino acids: CASSSFRGGRSYEQYF. In DNA, the CDR3 is TGTGCCAGCAGCTCTTTTCGGGGGGGCCGCTCCTACGAGCAGTACTTC. The V call is TRBV7-9, the J call TRBJ2-7, with 8 bases fitting TRBD2. CDR3 size: 16 residues. Germline CDR1 reads SEHNR; CDR2 reads FQNEAQ (reference sequence). Trimming cost V 4 bases and J 0 bases; bases outside gene matches: 8.